This T cell receptor beta chain emerged from a study of molecular identifiers for immune sequencing clone quantification. This clonotype was detected ten times or more. TCRdb independently ran MiXCR on the PCR reads; one entry per CDR3 protein. Found here are just under 650,000 distinct CDR3 sequences, 15% to 20% of them singletons; the top ten hold under 0.95%. The CDR3 is 16 amino acids. Germline V gene data show CDR1 as MNHEY and CDR2 as SMNVEV (reference sequence). J lost 3 bases, V lost 3 bases, and 8 bases had no gene match. The authors sorted naive CD8 T cells as CD8+CD4-CCR7+CD45RA+. This rearrangement joins TRBV27 to TRBJ1-5, with 7 bases lining up with TRBD1. Sequenced input: naive CD8+ T cells from blood, with Jurkat cell RNA spiked in. Subset here: FACS-sorted CD8+CD4-CCR7+CD45RA+ naive T cells. The receptor was derived from a human donor in good health. Some libraries in this study had Jurkat cell RNA spiked in. CDR3 bases: TGTGCCAGCAGTTTCGCTCGGGACAGCGACAATCAGCCCCAGCATTTT. Translating it yields CASSFARDSDNQPQHF.